This entry describes one T cell receptor (beta chain). Its antigen is still unknown. The source of the sample is a study of cytomegalovirus exposure and HLA in healthy donors. At the level of the study: Sequencing of 150 million to 200 million T cells in an earlier analysis found 100 million to 140 million unique TCR beta sequences.

Findings and limits, study-wide: The authors assumed roughly uniform sequencing depth across donors for presence/absence analyses.

Despite likely unrecorded immune exposures, the donors were nominally healthy at the time of sampling. The PCR ran on 60 Vbeta and 13 Jbeta primers. Generated by immunoSEQ multiplex PCR, the TCRdb table keeps only in-frame clones and is missing some. Of about 180,000 clones in the sample, approximately 78% were seen once. The CDR3 extends over 18 amino acids. Germline assignment: CDR1 MGHRA and CDR2 YSYEKL. The trim removed 4 bases at V and 3 bases at J, leaving 14 bases unmatched. Input material: PBMCs. The chain recombines TRBV4-1 with TRBJ2-3; 9 bases fit TRBD2. The source is a human donor in good health. Written as DNA, the CDR3 is TGCGCCAGCAGCCGAAGTCCCCATGCGGGGGGGCGTACAGATACGCAGTATTTT. Its protein product is CASSRSPHAGGRTDTQYF.